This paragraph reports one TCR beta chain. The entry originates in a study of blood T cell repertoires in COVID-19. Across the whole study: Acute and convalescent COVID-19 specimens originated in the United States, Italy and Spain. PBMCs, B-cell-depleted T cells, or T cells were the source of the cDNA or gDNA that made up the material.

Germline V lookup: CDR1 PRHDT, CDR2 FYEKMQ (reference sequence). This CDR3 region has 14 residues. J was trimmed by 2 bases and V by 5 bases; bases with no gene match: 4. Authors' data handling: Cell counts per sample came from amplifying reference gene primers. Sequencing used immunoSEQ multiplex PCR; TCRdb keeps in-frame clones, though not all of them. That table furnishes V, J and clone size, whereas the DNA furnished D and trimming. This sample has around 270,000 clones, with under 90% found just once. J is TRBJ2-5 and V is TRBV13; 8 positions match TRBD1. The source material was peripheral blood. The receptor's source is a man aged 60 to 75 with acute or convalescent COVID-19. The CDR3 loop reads CASSHGQGQETQYF. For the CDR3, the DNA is TGTGCCAGCAGCCACGGACAGGGTCAAGAGACCCAGTACTTC. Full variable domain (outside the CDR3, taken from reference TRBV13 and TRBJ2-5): AAGVIQSPRHLIKEKRETATLKCYPIPRHDTVYWYQQGPGQDPQFLISFYEKMQSDKGSIPDRFSAQQFSDYHSELNMSSLELGDSALYFCASSHGQGQETQYFGPGTRLLVL.